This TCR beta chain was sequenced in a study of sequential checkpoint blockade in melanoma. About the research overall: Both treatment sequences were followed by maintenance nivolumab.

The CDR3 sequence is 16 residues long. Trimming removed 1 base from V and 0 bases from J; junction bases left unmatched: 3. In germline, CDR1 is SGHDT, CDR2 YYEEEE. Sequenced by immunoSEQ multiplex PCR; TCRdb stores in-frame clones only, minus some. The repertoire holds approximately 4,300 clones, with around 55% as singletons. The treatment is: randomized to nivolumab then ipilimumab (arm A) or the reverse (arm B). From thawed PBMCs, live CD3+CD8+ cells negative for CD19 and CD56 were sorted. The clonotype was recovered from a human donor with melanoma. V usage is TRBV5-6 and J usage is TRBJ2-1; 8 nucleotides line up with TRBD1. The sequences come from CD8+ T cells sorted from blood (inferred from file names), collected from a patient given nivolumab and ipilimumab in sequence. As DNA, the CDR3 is TGTGCCAGCAGCTTGACAGGGGGTGTCTCCTACAATGAGCAGTTCTTC. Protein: CASSLTGGVSYNEQFF.